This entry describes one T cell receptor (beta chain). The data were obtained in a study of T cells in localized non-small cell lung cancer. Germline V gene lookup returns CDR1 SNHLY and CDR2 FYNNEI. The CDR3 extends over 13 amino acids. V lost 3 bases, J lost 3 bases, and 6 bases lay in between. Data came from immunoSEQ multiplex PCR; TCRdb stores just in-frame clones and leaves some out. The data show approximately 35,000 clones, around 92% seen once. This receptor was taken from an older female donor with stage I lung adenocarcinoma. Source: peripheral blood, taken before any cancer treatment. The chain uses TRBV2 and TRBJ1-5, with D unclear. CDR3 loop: CASSEEHNQPQHF. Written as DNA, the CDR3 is TGTGCCAGCAGTGAGGAACACAATCAGCCCCAGCATTTT. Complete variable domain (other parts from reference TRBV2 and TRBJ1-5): EPEVTQTPSHQVTQMGQEVILRCVPISNHLYFYWYRQILGQKVEFLVSFYNNEISEKSEIFDDQFSVERPDGSNFTLKIRSTKLEDSAMYFCASSEEHNQPQHFGDGTRLSIL.